Shown below are 3 T cell receptor beta chains from a single sample sequenced in a study of T and B cells in COVID-19 patients. BIOMED2 TRB-A/B primer pools were used in multiplex TRB PCR. Each CDR3 protein gets one entry after TCRdb re-called the multiplex PCR reads with MiXCR. Found here are 20,000 to 25,000 distinct CDR3 sequences, more than 30% of them singletons; the top ten hold about 2.2%. From blood, roughly 220-550 ng of genomic DNA served as TRB template. The sample taken for sequencing was blood. All receptors derive from a human donor who had recovered from COVID-19.

V and J are TRBV5-1 and TRBJ2-1; unclear D gene. V shed 0 bases and J shed 0 bases, with 7 bases lying between them. The CDR3 sequence is 15 residues long. Germline V gene data show CDR1 as SGHRS and CDR2 as YFSETQ. Written as DNA, the CDR3 is TGCGCCAGCAGCTTGGACCTGAGCTCCTACAATGAGCAGTTCTTC. This sequence encodes CASSLDLSSYNEQFF.

Judged by abundance, this clonotype is medium-sized. The rearrangement links TRBV11-3 to TRBJ1-2; D perhaps matches TRBD1 (5 bases). This CDR3 comprises 15 residues. Germline lookup yields CDR1 SGHNT and CDR2 YENEEA. V lost 5 bases and J lost 1, with 14 bases in between. CDR3 amino acids: CASSDLRGLNYGYTF. DNA for the CDR3: TGTGCCAGCAGCGACCTACGGGGCCTTAACTATGGCTACACCTTC. The variable domain in full, with the rest retrieved from reference TRBV11-3 and TRBJ1-2, is EAGVVQSPRYKIIEKKQPVAFWCNPISGHNTLYWYLQNLGQGPELLIRYENEEAVDDSQLPKDRFSAERLKGVDSTLKIQPAELGDSAVYLCASSDLRGLNYGYTFGSGTRLTVV.

This clonotype is categorized as medium-sized. The rearrangement links TRBV19 to TRBJ2-7; 7 nucleotides match TRBD2. From germline, CDR1 is LNHDA and CDR2 SQIVND (reference sequence). This CDR3 has 14 amino acids. J lost 4 bases, V lost 3 bases, and 6 bases had no gene match. CDR3 sequence reads: CASSMGGLGYEQYF. DNA of the CDR3: TGTGCCAGTAGTATGGGAGGGCTCGGATACGAGCAGTACTTC.